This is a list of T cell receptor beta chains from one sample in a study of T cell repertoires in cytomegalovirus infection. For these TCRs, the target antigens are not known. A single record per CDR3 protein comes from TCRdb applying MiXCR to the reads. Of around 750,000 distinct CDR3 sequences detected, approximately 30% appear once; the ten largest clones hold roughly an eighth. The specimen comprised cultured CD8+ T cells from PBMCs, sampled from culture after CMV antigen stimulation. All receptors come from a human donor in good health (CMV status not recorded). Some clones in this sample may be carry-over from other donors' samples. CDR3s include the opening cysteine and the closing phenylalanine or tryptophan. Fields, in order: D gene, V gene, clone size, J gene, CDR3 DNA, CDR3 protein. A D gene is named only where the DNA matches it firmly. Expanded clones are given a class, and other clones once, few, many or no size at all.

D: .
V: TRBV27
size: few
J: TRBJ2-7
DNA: TGTGCCAGCAGTCTCCTTGGGACACCTTACGAGCAGTACTTC
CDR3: CASSLLGTPYEQYF

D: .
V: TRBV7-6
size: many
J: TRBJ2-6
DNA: TGTGCCAGCAGTTTAGGAGACTCTGGGGCCAACGTCCTGACTTTC
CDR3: CASSLGDSGANVLTF

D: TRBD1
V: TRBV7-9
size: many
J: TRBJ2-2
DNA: TGTGCCAGCAGCCCCGGGACAGGCCCGAACACCGGGGAGCTGTTTTTT
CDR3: CASSPGTGPNTGELFF

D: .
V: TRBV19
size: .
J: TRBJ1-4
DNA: TGTGCCAGTAGTGCCTCGAGACCTGTGGGAGAAAAACTGTTTTTT
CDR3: CASSASRPVGEKLFF

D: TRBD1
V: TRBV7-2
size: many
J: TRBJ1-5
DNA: TGTGCCAGCAGCTTAGAGGACAGGAAGTTCCAGCCCCAGCATTTT
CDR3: CASSLEDRKFQPQHF

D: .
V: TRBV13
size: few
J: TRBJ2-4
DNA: TGTGCCAGCAGCTTAGGCCTTGGCGGGACCAAAAACATTCAGTACTTC
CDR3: CASSLGLGGTKNIQYF

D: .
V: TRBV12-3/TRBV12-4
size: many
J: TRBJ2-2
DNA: TGTGCCAGCAGTTTCCGCGTGATGACCTACACCGGGGAGCTGTTTTTT
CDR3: CASSFRVMTYTGELFF

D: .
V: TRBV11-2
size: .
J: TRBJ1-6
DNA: TGTGCCAGCAGCCTTTGGACTCCCGACGGTGATTCACCCCTCCACTTT
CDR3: CASSLWTPDGDSPLHF

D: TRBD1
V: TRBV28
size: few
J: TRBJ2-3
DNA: TGTGCCAGCAGTTTACTCGACAGGGGTAGCACAGATACGCAGTATTTT
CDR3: CASSLLDRGSTDTQYF

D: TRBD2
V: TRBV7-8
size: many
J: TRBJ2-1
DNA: TGTGCCAGCAGCTTAGCTGGCGGGGGGGCAGGTGAGCAGTTCTTC
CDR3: CASSLAGGGAGEQFF

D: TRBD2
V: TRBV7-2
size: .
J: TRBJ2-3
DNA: TGTGCCAGCAGCCCGCTAGCGGGGGCTCTTAGCACAGATACGCAGTATTTT
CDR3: CASSPLAGALSTDTQYF

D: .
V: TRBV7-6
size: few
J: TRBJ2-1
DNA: TGTGCCAGCAGCTTAGATCCGGCAGGGGTCAATGAGCAGTTCTTC
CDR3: CASSLDPAGVNEQFF

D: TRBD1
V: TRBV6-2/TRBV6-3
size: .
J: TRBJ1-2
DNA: TGTGCCAGCAGTTACTCAAAGGACAGGGGAAACTATGGCTACACCTTC
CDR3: CASSYSKDRGNYGYTF

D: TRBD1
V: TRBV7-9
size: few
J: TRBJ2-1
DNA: TGTGCCAGCAGCTCATTGCCGGGACAGGGGCTCTACAATGAGCAGTTCTTC
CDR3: CASSSLPGQGLYNEQFF

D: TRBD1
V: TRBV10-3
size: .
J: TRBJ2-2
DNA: TGTGCCATCAGTGCAAGAGGGGACAGCTACACCGGGGAGCTGTTTTTT
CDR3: CAISARGDSYTGELFF

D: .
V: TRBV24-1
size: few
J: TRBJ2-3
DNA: TGTGCCACCAGTGGACTATCTAGCACAGATACGCAGTATTTT
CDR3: CATSGLSSTDTQYF